This TCR beta chain is drawn from a study of CD8 T cells in ankylosing spondylitis. Study results and caveats: It was reported that disease-linked clones were significantly enriched in matched ankylosing spondylitis synovial fluid. The authors found the disease-linked clones to be CD8+ and relatively rare in peripheral blood.

V was clipped by 0 bases and J by 4 bases, with 13 bases between them. This CDR3 comprises 16 residues. Germline V gene sequence: CDR1 MNHEY, CDR2 SVGAGI. Quantitative 5'-RACE with molecular barcodes was used to make the TCR beta libraries. TCRdb used MiXCR to reprocess the 5' RACE reads, holding one entry per CDR3 protein. The data contain 250,000 to 300,000 distinct CDR3 sequences, over 15% of them singletons. This clonotype was seen only a few times. What it recognizes is unknown. The gene calls are TRBV6-5 and TRBJ2-1, with D unclear. The sample taken for sequencing was blood, either unsorted or a sorted T cell fraction (not recorded which). The source is a male donor with ankylosing spondylitis or in good health (not recorded which). CDR3 sequence reads: CASSYSTRGPYNEQFF. CDR3 bases: TGTGCCAGCAGTTACTCGACGCGAGGCCCATACAATGAGCAGTTCTTC.